This T cell receptor beta chain was sequenced during a study of blood T cell repertoires in COVID-19. Study at large: Samples taken during acute and convalescent COVID-19 were collected in the United States, Italy and Spain.

Germline-derived CDR1 and CDR2 are MNHEY and SVGEGT. The length of the CDR3 is 14 residues. Trimming removed 2 bases from V and 2 bases from J, with 9 bases in between. Sequencing was performed with immunoSEQ multiplex PCR; in TCRdb, only in-frame clones are kept and a portion is missing. Among approximately 46,000 clones, approximately 85% were seen once, and the ten largest hold less than 15%. This chain joins TRBV6-2 or TRBV6-3 and TRBJ1-2; D unresolved. The sample taken for sequencing was peripheral blood. This TCR derives from an older woman in a cohort sampled during active COVID-19. The CDR3 loop is CASSYGLGNYGYTF. For the CDR3, the DNA is TGTGCCAGCAGTTACGGACTTGGGAACTATGGCTACACCTTC.